The clone carrying this TCR beta chain was detected only a few times. No antigen is known for it. These data originate in a study of beta chain features in type 1 diabetes. Overall study findings and caveats: Among all four CD4+ subsets, Type 1 diabetes patients had TCRB CDR3s that were moderately but significantly shorter.

The study reverse transcribed the entire isolated RNA, so it sequenced expressed TCRB transcripts. Clones were read by immunoSEQ multiplex PCR, and TCRdb kept only the in-frame ones, dropping some. This table holds 300,000 or so clones, 13% found once. This receptor was taken from a woman aged 18-30 years with type 1 diabetes. The sequenced sample was naive CD4+ T cells from blood.

The CDR3 DNA sequence: TGTGCCTGGAGAACAGGGTATGGTACAGATACGCAGTATTTT. Translating it yields CAWRTGYGTDTQYF. The gene calls are TRBV30 and TRBJ2-3; tentatively, D is TRBD1 (6 bases). This CDR3 has 14 residues. CDR1 is GTSNPN, CDR2 SVGIG, per germline (reference sequence). V dropped 3 bases and J dropped 3 bases, with 13 bases sitting between them. The variable domain in full, with the rest retrieved from reference TRBV30 and TRBJ2-3, is SQTIHQWPATLVQPVGSPLSLECTVEGTSNPNLYWYRQAAGRGLQLLFYSVGIGQISSEVPQNLSASRPQDRQFILSSKKLLLSDSGFYLCAWRTGYGTDTQYFGPGTRLTVL.